What follows are 2 T cell receptor beta chains derived from one specimen sequenced in a study of regulatory T cells in long-lasting Graves disease. Time point described: newly diagnosed GD, antithyroid drugs for less than 3 months. Extracted PBMC RNA gave rise to the TCR library. Researchers made TCR beta libraries by using iRepertoire HTBI primers and running Arm-PCR on CDR3 regions. TCRdb re-called the multiplex PCR reads with MiXCR, one entry per CDR3 protein. The sample lists 350,000 to 450,000 distinct CDR3 sequences; 14% to 15% were seen once. These data were also reused for a study on T cells in Graves' hyperthyroidism and ophthalmopathy.

Sample: peripheral blood mononuclear cells (PBMCs), taken at new diagnosis, from a patient treated with antithyroid drugs. These receptors all stem from a woman between 25 and 40 years old with Graves disease.

Notes on this clonotype: The germline gene is not matched at one end of the junction; a read error may be the cause. The V and J genes are TRBV19 and TRBJ1-1; D is uncertain. Germline CDR1 reads LNHDA; CDR2 reads SQIVND (reference sequence). The CDR3 consists of 13 residues. CDR3 sequence: CACSEKGVREAFF. CDR3 in DNA: TGTGCCTGTAGTGAGAAGGGCGTAAGAGAAGCTTTCTTT.

This clonotype was seen many times. This CDR3 reads CASSLVSPGSGELFF. CDR3 nucleotides: TGCGCCAGCAGCTTGGTGTCTCCAGGGTCCGGGGAGCTGTTTTTT. This chain links TRBV5-1 with TRBJ2-2; TRBD1 is a possible D gene (5 bases). V was cut by 0 bases and J by 6 bases, with 12 bases left in between. The CDR3 spans 15 residues. Germline-derived CDR1 and CDR2 are SGHRS and YFSETQ.